The 16 T cell receptor beta chains in this list originate from one sample, sequenced in a study of cytomegalovirus exposure and HLA in healthy donors. PCR primers comprised 60 Vbeta and 13 Jbeta primers. Clones were sequenced by immunoSEQ multiplex PCR, and TCRdb holds only the in-frame ones, with some missing. The sample yields fewer than 80,000 clones, about 70% seen once. Sequences were obtained from PBMCs. These receptors were collected from a young man in good health and CMV-seronegative.

This chain links TRBV28 with TRBJ1-2, with D maybe TRBD1 (6 bases). The CDR3 is 15 amino acids. V lost 7 bases, J lost 0 bases, and 15 bases lay in between. Germline V CDR1 and CDR2: MDHEN, SYDVKM. The DNA of the CDR3 is TGTGCCAGCAAAAGGGAGACAGGCACTAACTATGGCTACACCTTC. Its translation: CASKRETGTNYGYTF.

This clone has a single count. The chain couples TRBV7-9 to TRBJ1-1; D may be TRBD1 (5 bases). Trimming removed 4 bases at V and 4 bases at J, with 13 bases between. Germline CDR1 reads SEHNR; CDR2 reads FQNEAQ (reference sequence). CDR3 size: 14 residues. CDR3 loop: CASSSGPGFTEAFF. The DNA for the CDR3 is TGTGCCAGCAGCTCTGGTCCAGGGTTCACTGAAGCTTTCTTT.

This rearrangement joins TRBV28 to TRBJ1-1; D may be TRBD1 (6 bases). The V gene's germline CDR1 is MDHEN and CDR2 SYDVKM. This CDR3 is built from 13 residues. Between the trimmed V and J ends, which lost 6 bases and 6 bases, there was a span of 14 bases. Written as DNA, the CDR3 is TGTGCCAGCAGACAAATCAGGGGCGCTGAAGCTTTCTTT. It translates to CASRQIRGAEAFF.

The rearrangement links TRBV10-2 to TRBJ2-7, with 10 bases aligning to TRBD2. J lost 2 bases, V lost 4 bases, and 11 bases had no gene match. Germline V gives CDR1 WSHSY, CDR2 SAAADI. The CDR3 length is 17 residues. CDR3 sequence reads: CASSGASGGCATYEQYF. Written as DNA, the CDR3 is TGCGCCAGCAGTGGGGCTAGCGGGGGTTGCGCCACCTACGAGCAGTACTTC.

This chain joins TRBV29-1 and TRBJ2-3; 7 nucleotides match TRBD2. Germline CDR1 and CDR2: SQVTM and ANQGSEA. The junction had 3 bases not matched to a gene; V was cut back by 6 bases and J by 0 bases. This CDR3 has 13 amino acids. The CDR3: CSVLAVSTDTQYF. As DNA, the CDR3 is TGCAGCGTCCTAGCGGTTAGCACAGATACGCAGTATTTT.

CDR3 residues: CASSDYGTGRWDTQYF. The DNA for the CDR3 is TGTGCCAGCAGTGATTATGGTACTGGGAGGTGGGATACGCAGTATTTT. V gene TRBV2 combines with J gene TRBJ2-3, with a possible D match to TRBD2 (6 bases). The CDR3 runs 16 residues. From germline, CDR1 is SNHLY and CDR2 FYNNEI. V lost 3 bases, J lost 6 bases, and 19 bases lay in between.

The gene calls are TRBV28 and TRBJ2-1; TRBD2 might be the D (5 bases). Trimming shortened V by 5 bases and J by 6 bases, and 14 bases separated the two germline ends. Germline loops: CDR1 MDHEN, CDR2 SYDVKM. The CDR3 totals 14 residues. The CDR3 DNA follows: TGTGCCAGCAGTCGATCCGGGGATGGCAATGAGCAGTTCTTC. Protein: CASSRSGDGNEQFF.

This rearrangement joins TRBV9 to TRBJ2-3, with 8 nucleotides matching TRBD2. The CDR3 runs 18 residues. Germline-derived CDR1 and CDR2 are SGDLS and YYNGEE. V shed 2 bases, J shed 4 bases, and the junction held 15 bases outside the gene matches. CDR3 residues: CASSVTPGGRGGPDTQYF. The CDR3 coding sequence is TGTGCCAGCAGCGTCACCCCGGGGGGTCGGGGGGGCCCAGATACGCAGTATTTT.

The chain uses TRBV6-5 and TRBJ1-1; no firm D call. Trimming shortened V by 2 bases and J by 1 base, and 5 bases separated the two germline ends. Germline V gene data show CDR1 as MNHEY and CDR2 as SVGAGI. The CDR3 length is 13 residues. The CDR3 here is CASSYKRNTEAFF. In DNA form, the CDR3 reads TGTGCCAGCAGTTACAAGAGGAACACTGAAGCTTTCTTT.

The chain employs TRBV28 and TRBJ1-6, with 8 bases identical to TRBD1. The germline V gene encodes CDR1 MDHEN and CDR2 SYDVKM. V lost 6 bases to trimming and J lost 4 bases; unmatched junction nucleotides: 2. The length of the CDR3 is 14 residues. CDR3 DNA: TGTGCCAGCAGAGACAGGGGTTATAATTCACCCCTCCACTTT. It yields the protein CASRDRGYNSPLHF.

This clone was seen once. The chain has TRBV4-2 and TRBJ1-4; tentatively, D is TRBD1 (5 bases). CDR1 is LGHNA, CDR2 YNFKEQ, per germline. The V end lost 0 bases, the J end lost 5 bases, and 13 bases lay between the germline ends. The CDR3 spans 16 residues. The CDR3 is CASSQESTAHNEKLFF. The CDR3 nucleotides are TGTGCCAGCAGCCAAGAATCGACAGCCCACAATGAAAAACTGTTTTTT.

The V and J genes are TRBV7-9 and TRBJ1-6; 8 nucleotides match TRBD1. Germline V CDR1 and CDR2: SEHNR, FQNEAQ (reference sequence). This CDR3 is 17 amino acids long. Trimming took 6 bases from V and 5 from J; bases not matched to a gene: 12. CDR3 in DNA: TGTGCCAGCAGGACCCACCGGATGGGACAGGATAATTCACCCCTCCACTTT. This encodes CASRTHRMGQDNSPLHF.

The sample holds a few counts of this clone. V gene TRBV6-5 combines with J gene TRBJ2-2; TRBD1 aligns across 7 bases. This CDR3 is built from 15 residues. Trimming cost V 6 bases and J 0 bases; bases outside gene matches: 4. The V gene's germline CDR1 is MNHEY and CDR2 SVGAGI. The CDR3 region has the DNA TGTGCCAGCAGACCGGGACAGCCGAACACCGGGGAGCTGTTTTTT. Translation gives CASRPGQPNTGELFF.

This clone was detected only a few times. The genes are TRBV11-2 and TRBJ2-2; 7 bases line up with TRBD1. The junction had 5 bases not matched to a gene; V was cut back by 1 base and J by 0 bases. This CDR3 spans 17 amino acids. Per the germline V gene, CDR1 is SGHAT and CDR2 is FQNNGV. The CDR3 region has the DNA TGTGCCAGCAGCTTAGCCTCAAGGGGGCCGAACACCGGGGAGCTGTTTTTT. It is translated as CASSLASRGPNTGELFF.

The V call is TRBV12-5, the J call TRBJ1-3; 7 positions agree with TRBD1. The trim removed 1 base at V and 2 bases at J, leaving 17 bases unmatched. The length of the CDR3 is 20 residues. Germline-derived CDR1 and CDR2 are LGHNT and FRNRAP. CDR3 bases: TGTGCTAGTGGTTTGGCCGAGACAGGGTCCCCAATTTTCGCTGGAAACACCATATATTTT. This codes for CASGLAETGSPIFAGNTIYF.

This chain links TRBV6-6 with TRBJ2-2; a weak D match, TRBD2 (5 bases). Germline CDR1 and CDR2: MNHNY and SVGAGI (reference sequence). Between the trimmed V and J ends, which lost 10 bases and 9 bases, there was a span of 12 bases. The CDR3 runs 11 residues. The CDR3 DNA reads TGTGCCACCAAGGGAGAGCGGGAGCTGTTTTTT. Amino acid sequence: CATKGERELFF.